The T cell receptor beta chain described here comes from a study of T cell changes during pregnancy in multiple sclerosis. With V trimmed by 2 bases and J by 0 bases, 10 bases remained unmatched. This CDR3 has 18 residues. CDR1 and CDR2 (germline): SNHLY, FYNNEI. Sequencing was performed with immunoSEQ multiplex PCR; in TCRdb, only in-frame clones are kept and a portion is missing. The sample records about 67,000 clones, roughly 90% being singletons. This TCR was recovered from a female donor with multiple sclerosis, enrolled in a pregnancy study. The starting material was peripheral blood, obtained in the second trimester of pregnancy. The V gene is TRBV2, the J gene TRBJ1-5, with TRBD1 matching over 7 bases. CDR3 nucleotides: TGTGCCAGCAGTGAACCCTTCCCAGGGGGGCTTAGCAATCAGCCCCAGCATTTT. This gives the protein CASSEPFPGGLSNQPQHF.